This entry lists 21 T cell receptor beta chains sequenced from one sample in a study of spatial heterogeneity in lung cancer. Time point in this sample: blood at routine non-recurrence follow-up after resection. TCRdb itself ran the 5' RACE reads through MiXCR, one entry per CDR3 protein. The table shows about 36,000 distinct CDR3 sequences, with about 7.6% occurring only once. Here the sequenced sample was PBMCs, taken at follow-up. Every receptor here comes from a male donor with early-stage non-small cell lung cancer.

This clonotype was found a few times. The chain recombines TRBV5-1 with TRBJ1-1; 10 bases map to TRBD1. Per germline, CDR1 SGHRS and CDR2 YFSETQ. V lost 4 bases and J lost 4; bases outside the gene matches: 4. This CDR3 has 14 amino acids. DNA for the CDR3: TGCGCCAGCAGCCGGACAGGGGGTGGCACTGAAGCTTTCTTT. Protein product: CASSRTGGGTEAFF.

This rearrangement joins TRBV7-3 to TRBJ2-3; 11 nucleotides line up with TRBD2. The trim removed 2 bases at V and 8 bases at J, leaving 9 bases unmatched. Germline lookup yields CDR1 SGHTA and CDR2 FQGTGA. The CDR3 length is 16 residues. CDR3 sequence reads: CASSLYGLAGGGTQYF. The CDR3 DNA reads as TGTGCCAGCAGCTTATACGGTCTAGCGGGGGGAGGTACGCAGTATTTT. Drawing the rest from reference TRBV7-3 and TRBJ2-3, the complete variable domain is GAGVSQTPSNKVTEKGKYVELRCDPISGHTALYWYRQSLGQGPEFLIYFQGTGAADDSGLPNDRFFAVRPEGSVSTLKIQRTERGDSAVYLCASSLYGLAGGGTQYFGPGTRLTVL.

This clonotype turned up a few times. V is TRBV7-9 and J is TRBJ2-2, with a weak D call TRBD1 (6 bases). This CDR3 region has 14 residues. Trimming left V 6 bases short and J 1 base short, with 9 bases between. Germline V gives CDR1 SEHNR, CDR2 FQNEAQ (reference sequence). In DNA form, the CDR3 reads TGTGCCAGCAGGTTGACAGGGAACACCGGGGAGCTGTTTTTT. Translating gives CASRLTGNTGELFF. The variable domain in full, completed from reference TRBV7-9 and TRBJ2-2, reads DTGVSQNPRHKITKRGQNVTFRCDPISEHNRLYWYRQTLGQGPEFLTYFQNEAQLEKSRLLSDRFSAERPKGSFSTLEIQRTEQGDSAMYLCASRLTGNTGELFFGEGSRLTVL.

This clonotype has ten or more counts. The chain has TRBV20-1 and TRBJ1-4; 7 bases line up with TRBD1. CDR1 is DFQATT and CDR2 is SNEGSKA in the germline V gene (reference sequence). Trimming cost V 5 bases and J 0 bases; bases outside gene matches: 6. The CDR3 has 15 amino acids. The CDR3 DNA reads as TGCAGTGCTGCGACAGGGACTACAACTAATGAAAAACTGTTTTTT. Protein product: CSAATGTTTNEKLFF.

This clonotype was seen a few times. The rearrangement links TRBV2 to TRBJ2-2; 9 bases map to TRBD2. V dropped 3 bases and J dropped 5; count of bases not matched to a gene: 7. The length of the CDR3 is 16 residues. The germline V gene has CDR1 SNHLY and CDR2 FYNNEI. For the CDR3, the DNA is TGTGCCAGCAGTGATGTCTCAGCGGGAGGAACCGGGGAGCTGTTTTTT. This encodes CASSDVSAGGTGELFF. Full variable domain (outside the CDR3, taken from reference TRBV2 and TRBJ2-2): EPEVTQTPSHQVTQMGQEVILRCVPISNHLYFYWYRQILGQKVEFLVSFYNNEISEKSEIFDDQFSVERPDGSNFTLKIRSTKLEDSAMYFCASSDVSAGGTGELFFGEGSRLTVL.

This sequence joins TRBV7-9 and TRBJ2-1; D not resolved. The CDR3 is made up of 15 amino acids. V gave up 1 base and J gave up 5 bases, with 12 bases separating them. The germline gives CDR1 SEHNR, CDR2 FQNEAQ (reference sequence). The CDR3 loop reads CASSLVVRPHNEQFF. The DNA of the CDR3 is TGTGCCAGCAGCTTAGTGGTTCGGCCCCACAATGAGCAGTTCTTC.

This clonotype was observed at least ten times. The gene calls are TRBV25-1 and TRBJ1-2, with a weak D call TRBD1 (5 bases). Germline V gene lookup returns CDR1 MGHDK and CDR2 SYGVNS. The V gene lost 6 bases and the J gene lost 4 bases, with 15 bases spanning the gap. The CDR3 extends over 14 amino acids. The CDR3 sequence is CASRQEYPAYGYTF. In DNA form, the CDR3 reads TGTGCCAGCAGACAGGAGTATCCTGCCTATGGCTACACCTTC.

Regarding this clonotype: A junction boundary mismatches the germline segment, possibly from a read error. The chain links TRBV20-1 to TRBJ2-2; 11 bases are a match to TRBD1. Germline CDR1 reads DFQATT; CDR2 reads SNEGSKA (reference sequence). This CDR3 has 15 residues. The CDR3 is CSARGTGGNTGELFF. CDR3 in DNA: TGCAGTGCCAGAGGGACAGGGGGGAACACCGGGGAGCTGTTTTTT.

In its sample, this clonotype was seen many times. V usage is TRBV3-1 and J usage is TRBJ2-5, with TRBD2 as a possible D gene (7 bases). In germline, CDR1 is LGHDT, CDR2 YNNKEL (reference sequence). The germline V and J ends were trimmed by 0 bases and 6 bases, with 14 bases remaining between them. The CDR3 has 15 residues. The CDR3 here is CASSQDVGGAKTQYF. CDR3 DNA sequence: TGTGCCAGCAGCCAAGATGTAGGGGGGGCGAAGACCCAGTACTTC.

On this clonotype: One junction end does not reproduce the germline sequence, and a read error may be involved. The chain employs TRBV12-3 or TRBV12-4 and TRBJ2-1; 11 nucleotides agree with TRBD2. The CDR3 sequence is 15 residues long. The CDR3 here is CASTLTTSGVDEQFF. CDR3 DNA: TGTGCCAGCACTTTAACGACTAGCGGGGTCGATGAGCAGTTCTTC.

This clonotype showed up many times. The genes are TRBV18 and TRBJ2-1, with 9 bases matching TRBD1. V lost 4 bases, J lost 5 bases, and 12 bases stayed unmatched. Germline assignment: CDR1 KGHSH and CDR2 LQKENI. The CDR3 sequence is 17 residues long. The CDR3 is CASSRTTGGLGHNEQFF. The CDR3, as DNA: TGTGCCAGCTCACGTACGACAGGGGGGCTTGGCCACAATGAGCAGTTCTTC.

The sample holds many counts of this clonotype. The chain has TRBV6-1 and TRBJ1-4; 7 nucleotides align to TRBD1. The CDR3 consists of 19 residues. CDR1 MNHNS and CDR2 SASEGT come from the germline V gene. The ends lost 0 bases at V and 0 bases at J; junction bases unmatched: 10. The CDR3 loop reads CASSEALQGQLSTNEKLFF. CDR3 coding DNA: TGTGCCAGCAGTGAAGCGCTTCAGGGACAGCTCTCAACTAATGAAAAACTGTTTTTT.

This clonotype was seen many times. V gene TRBV2 combines with J gene TRBJ2-3; perhaps D is TRBD1 or TRBD2 (6 bases each). The CDR3 totals 13 residues. Trimming stripped 10 bases from V and 0 bases from J, with 11 bases between. Germline-derived CDR1 and CDR2 are SNHLY and FYNNEI. The CDR3 is CAKGGPSTDTQYF. The CDR3, as DNA: TGTGCCAAGGGGGGACCTAGCACAGATACGCAGTATTTT.

The table lists this clonotype with many counts. The V and J genes are TRBV7-6 and TRBJ2-2; D remains unclear. From germline, CDR1 is SGHVS and CDR2 FNYEAQ. V was cut by 4 bases and J by 1 base, with 4 bases left in between. There are 13 residues in the CDR3. CDR3: CASSSENTGELFF. CDR3 coding DNA: TGTGCCAGCAGCTCGGAGAACACCGGGGAGCTGTTTTTT.

The table lists this clonotype with many counts. The chain combines TRBV6-1 with TRBJ2-1, with TRBD2 identical over 9 bases. Trimming removed 2 bases from V and 8 bases from J; junction bases left unmatched: 10. The CDR3 extends over 16 amino acids. Per the germline V gene, CDR1 is MNHNS and CDR2 is SASEGT. CDR3 nucleotides: TGTGCCAGCAGTGAATTGAGAGCGGGGGGTATGGATGAGCAGTTCTTC. This sequence encodes CASSELRAGGMDEQFF.

Many counts were recorded for this clonotype. The chain recombines TRBV27 with TRBJ2-7, with 8 positions matching TRBD1. This CDR3 region has 13 residues. The trim removed 6 bases at V and 3 bases at J, leaving 4 bases unmatched. Germline assignment: CDR1 MNHEY and CDR2 SMNVEV (reference sequence). The CDR3 loop reads CASRTGTGYEQYF. In nucleotides, the CDR3 is TGTGCCAGCAGAACCGGGACAGGCTACGAGCAGTACTTC.

This clonotype was seen at least ten times. J is TRBJ2-2 and V is TRBV9, with TRBD2 as a possible D gene (5 bases). V gave up 0 bases and J gave up 2 bases, with 11 bases separating them. There are 16 residues in the CDR3. The V gene's germline CDR1 is SGDLS and CDR2 YYNGEE. The CDR3, as DNA: TGTGCCAGCAGCGTAGCTACGGACTCTAACACCGGGGAGCTGTTTTTT. Residues: CASSVATDSNTGELFF. The full variable domain, rest sourced from reference TRBV9 and TRBJ2-2, is DSGVTQTPKHLITATGQRVTLRCSPRSGDLSVYWYQQSLDQGLQFLIQYYNGEERAKGNILERFSAQQFPDLHSELNLSSLELGDSALYFCASSVATDSNTGELFFGEGSRLTVL.

The chain has TRBV24-1 and TRBJ2-2; D gene unclear. The CDR3 has 12 amino acids. Looked up from germline, CDR1 is KGHDR and CDR2 is SFDVKD. The germline V and J ends were trimmed by 5 bases and 3 bases, with 3 bases remaining between them. In DNA, the CDR3 is TGTGCCACCAGTGGTTACACCGGGGAGCTGTTTTTT. Translated, it gives CATSGYTGELFF.

This clonotype was recorded at least ten times. This rearrangement joins TRBV5-5 to TRBJ2-7; 7 bases agree with TRBD1. J lost 3 bases, V lost 3 bases, and 6 bases had no gene match. Germline V gene lookup returns CDR1 SGHKS and CDR2 YYEKEE (reference sequence). The CDR3 contains 14 residues. The CDR3 protein is CASSSGQSNYEQYF. CDR3 DNA sequence: TGTGCCAGCAGCTCGGGACAGTCCAACTACGAGCAGTACTTC.

This clonotype was counted at least ten times. V usage is TRBV9 and J usage is TRBJ2-1; 10 nucleotides match TRBD2. The CDR3 contains 16 residues. J gave up 3 bases and V 0 bases, and 3 bases lay outside the gene matches. Germline CDR1 and CDR2: SGDLS and YYNGEE. CDR3 bases: TGTGCCAGCAGCGTAGTCCCTAGCGGGGGCTACAATGAGCAGTTCTTC. It is translated as CASSVVPSGGYNEQFF.

This clonotype was seen ten or more times. V is TRBV6-1 and J is TRBJ1-1; 12 bases fit TRBD1. Germline V gene data show CDR1 as MNHNS and CDR2 as SASEGT. After removal of 1 base from V and 3 bases from J, the junction contained 9 bases not matched to a gene. The CDR3 totals 18 residues. The CDR3 bases are TGTGCCAGCAGTGAAGAAGGGGGACAGGGGGCGGTGGACACTGAAGCTTTCTTT. Translation gives CASSEEGGQGAVDTEAFF.